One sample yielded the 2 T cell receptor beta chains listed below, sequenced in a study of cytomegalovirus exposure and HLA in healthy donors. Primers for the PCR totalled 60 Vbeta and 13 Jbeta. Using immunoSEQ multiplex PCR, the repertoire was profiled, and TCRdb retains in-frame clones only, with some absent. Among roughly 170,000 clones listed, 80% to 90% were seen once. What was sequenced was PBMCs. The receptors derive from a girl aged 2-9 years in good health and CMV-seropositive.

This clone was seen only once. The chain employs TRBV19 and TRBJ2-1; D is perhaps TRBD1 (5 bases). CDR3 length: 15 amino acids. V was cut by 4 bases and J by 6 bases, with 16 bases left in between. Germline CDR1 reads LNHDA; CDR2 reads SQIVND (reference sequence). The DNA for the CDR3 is TGTGCCAGTAGTAGCCAGGGAACCTACATCAATGAGCAGTTCTTC. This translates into CASSSQGTYINEQFF.

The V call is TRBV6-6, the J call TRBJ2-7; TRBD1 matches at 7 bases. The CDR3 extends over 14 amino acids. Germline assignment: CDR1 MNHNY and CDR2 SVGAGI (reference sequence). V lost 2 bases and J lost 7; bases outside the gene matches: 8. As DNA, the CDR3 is TGTGCCAGCAGTTACGACGACAGGGAAGGGGAGCAGTACTTC. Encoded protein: CASSYDDREGEQYF.